A single sample is the source of the 20 T cell receptor beta chains below, sequenced in a study of cytomegalovirus exposure and HLA in healthy donors. Sequenced by immunoSEQ multiplex PCR; TCRdb stores in-frame clones only, minus some. The sample has 220,000 or so clones, around four fifths seen once. Sequencing used PBMCs. The origin of the receptors is a woman aged 18 to 35 in good health and CMV-seronegative.

Worth noting for this clone: The junction does not match germline at one end; this may be a read error. This chain connects TRBV7-7 to TRBJ2-3, with D hard to call. CDR1 is SSHAT and CDR2 is FNYEAQ in the germline V gene (reference sequence). The CDR3 spans 15 residues. The CDR3 is CASSLGTHLTDTQYF. CDR3 DNA: TGTGCTAGCAGCTTAGGCACTCATTTGACAGATACGCAGTATTTT.

The chain employs TRBV5-4 and TRBJ2-7; TRBD1 matches at 11 bases. Germline CDR1 SGHNT, CDR2 YYREEE (reference sequence). V dropped 4 bases and J dropped 3; count of bases not matched to a gene: 3. The CDR3 spans 14 residues. CDR3 amino acids: CASSRGQGGYEQYF. CDR3 coding DNA: TGTGCCAGCAGCCGGGGACAGGGGGGCTACGAGCAGTACTTC.

The chain joins TRBV6-1 to TRBJ1-5, with TRBD1 matching 8 bases. V lost 1 base and J lost 4; bases outside the gene matches: 6. This CDR3 comprises 16 residues. The germline V gene has CDR1 MNHNS and CDR2 SASEGT. Written as DNA, the CDR3 is TGTGCCAGCAGTGAAGAGACAGGGGCTCCAAATCAGCCCCAGCATTTT. Its translation is CASSEETGAPNQPQHF.

This clone occurred a few times. CDR3 region: CAWSEGPWTEAFF. The CDR3, as DNA: TGTGCCTGGAGTGAGGGGCCGTGGACTGAAGCTTTCTTT. J is TRBJ1-1 and V is TRBV30; a possible D gene is TRBD1 (5 bases). Trimming pared 1 base from V and 5 bases from J, leaving 11 bases between. The CDR3 covers 13 residues. Germline V lookup: CDR1 GTSNPN, CDR2 SVGIG (reference sequence).

The rearrangement uses TRBV2 and TRBJ1-1; D possibly corresponds to TRBD1 (5 bases). The V gene's germline CDR1 is SNHLY and CDR2 FYNNEI. CDR3 size: 13 residues. The V gene lost 6 bases and the J gene lost 8 bases, with 16 bases spanning the gap. CDR3 region: CASSPGRAAEAFF. The CDR3 DNA reads TGTGCCAGCAGCCCTGGCAGGGCGGCGGAAGCTTTCTTT.

This chain uses TRBV5-1 with TRBJ2-2; 9 bases fit TRBD1. Looked up from germline, CDR1 is SGHRS and CDR2 is YFSETQ. The CDR3 sequence is 16 residues long. The junction had 8 bases not matched to a gene; V was cut back by 4 bases and J by 4 bases. The CDR3 DNA follows: TGCGCCAGCAGCATCCGGGACAGGGTTGGCACCGGGGAGCTGTTTTTT. This sequence encodes CASSIRDRVGTGELFF.

The rearrangement joins TRBV30 to TRBJ2-2, with TRBD1 matching 8 bases. The CDR3 covers 13 residues. V trimming: 5 bases; J trimming: 7 bases; junction bases outside the gene matches: 6. From germline, CDR1 is GTSNPN and CDR2 SVGIG (reference sequence). CDR3 sequence: CAWGTGQGGELFF. DNA for the CDR3: TGTGCCTGGGGGACAGGTCAAGGCGGGGAGCTGTTTTTT.

This clone showed up many times. This rearrangement joins TRBV9 to TRBJ2-2; TRBD2 matches 10 bases. The CDR3 is 16 residues long. V dropped 3 bases and J dropped 4; count of bases not matched to a gene: 6. The germline CDR1 and CDR2 sequences are SGDLS and YYNGEE. Written as DNA, the CDR3 is TGTGCCAGCAGCGCCTCACTAGCGGGGTCCACCGGGGAGCTGTTTTTT. Translated: CASSASLAGSTGELFF.

The chain couples TRBV15 to TRBJ2-1; 11 bases are a match to TRBD2. Losses at the gene ends were 9 bases for V and 4 bases for J; bases not matched to a gene: 8. The CDR3 loop spans 15 amino acids. Germline values: CDR1 LNHNV, CDR2 YYDKDF (reference sequence). The DNA of the CDR3 is TGTGCCACTAGGGGTCTAGCGGGGGGTTACAATGAGCAGTTCTTC. This sequence encodes CATRGLAGGYNEQFF.

J is TRBJ2-7 and V is TRBV13, with D uncertain. Germline values: CDR1 PRHDT, CDR2 FYEKMQ (reference sequence). V lost 5 bases, J lost 0 bases, and 20 bases lay in between. The CDR3 loop spans 17 amino acids. The CDR3 nucleotides read TGTGCCAGCAGCCCTACTACCGACAACTCCGGCTCCTACGAGCAGTACTTC. The encoded protein is CASSPTTDNSGSYEQYF.

The genes are TRBV6-6 and TRBJ1-1; no clear D gene. Germline assignment: CDR1 MNHNY and CDR2 SVGAGI (reference sequence). There are 12 residues in the CDR3. With 0 bases removed from V and 7 bases from J, the gap between germline ends came to 6 bases. The CDR3 DNA reads as TGTGCCAGCAGTTACTCGGGCGGTGAAGCTTTCTTT. Its protein product is CASSYSGGEAFF.

The chain carries TRBV5-4 and TRBJ2-7; D is ambiguous. The V and J ends lost 6 bases and 2 bases respectively, with 15 bases between them. CDR3 size: 14 residues. Per germline, CDR1 SGHNT and CDR2 YYREEE (reference sequence). The CDR3 loop reads CASTLGPGPYEQYF. In DNA form, the CDR3 reads TGTGCCAGCACCCTCGGTCCCGGCCCCTACGAGCAGTACTTC.

The rearrangement uses TRBV5-4 and TRBJ2-1; a possible D gene is TRBD1 (6 bases). CDR1 SGHNT and CDR2 YYREEE come from the germline V gene (reference sequence). This CDR3 is built from 15 residues. V was clipped by 4 bases and J by 1 base, with 12 bases between them. CDR3 loop: CASSLDRQSYNEQFF. CDR3 DNA: TGTGCCAGCAGCCTCGACAGGCAATCCTACAATGAGCAGTTCTTC.

The gene calls are TRBV5-1 and TRBJ2-7; D may be TRBD1 or TRBD2 (5 bases each). V was clipped by 4 bases and J by 6 bases, with 17 bases between them. CDR3 length equals 14 residues. The germline V gene has CDR1 SGHRS and CDR2 YFSETQ. The DNA for the CDR3 is TGCGCCAGCAGCAGTGGGGGAAACCCCCTCGAGCAGTACTTC. As protein: CASSSGGNPLEQYF.

This clone was seen many times. This chain uses TRBV5-4 with TRBJ2-1; perhaps TRBD2 as D (6 bases). Trimming cost V 6 bases and J 10 bases, with 23 bases left between them. The CDR3 totals 15 residues. Germline V gene data show CDR1 as SGHNT and CDR2 as YYREEE (reference sequence). The CDR3 region is CASTMDSGGYREQFF. Written as DNA, the CDR3 is TGTGCCAGCACCATGGACTCCGGGGGTTATCGGGAGCAGTTCTTC.

This clone is a singleton in its sample. This chain links TRBV6-1 with TRBJ2-1; TRBD1 matches at 11 bases. Germline CDR1 MNHNS, CDR2 SASEGT. The CDR3 is 14 amino acids. V lost 4 bases, J lost 6 bases, and 2 bases stayed unmatched. CDR3 DNA: TGTGCCAGCAGTGGGGGGACAGGGGGCAATGAGCAGTTCTTC. Translated: CASSGGTGGNEQFF.

CDR3 nucleotides: TGTGCCAGCTCAACGACAGATACGCAGTATTTT. It translates to CASSTTDTQYF. This chain joins TRBV18 and TRBJ2-3; D is undetermined. The CDR3 has 11 residues. V was cut by 5 bases and J by 3 bases, with 3 bases left in between. The germline gives CDR1 KGHSH, CDR2 LQKENI.

The rearrangement joins TRBV27 to TRBJ2-5; D is uncertain. Germline V gene data show CDR1 as MNHEY and CDR2 as SMNVEV (reference sequence). The CDR3 runs 13 residues. The V and J ends lost 1 base and 6 bases respectively, with 9 bases between them. For the CDR3, the DNA is TGTGCCAGCAGTTTATTGGATTCCCAGACCCAGTACTTC. Protein sequence: CASSLLDSQTQYF.

This chain links TRBV18 with TRBJ1-4; D unclear. The CDR3 runs to 14 residues. The V end lost 3 bases, the J end lost 2 bases, and 7 bases lay between the germline ends. The germline V gene encodes CDR1 KGHSH and CDR2 LQKENI. CDR3 bases: TGTGCCAGCTCACCGAAAAGGACTAATGAAAAACTGTTTTTT. Its translation is CASSPKRTNEKLFF. The complete variable domain, with remaining parts taken from reference TRBV18 and TRBJ1-4, reads NAGVMQNPRHLVRRRGQEARLRCSPMKGHSHVYWYRQLPEEGLKFMVYLQKENIIDESGMPKERFSAEFPKEGPSILRIQQVVRGDSAAYFCASSPKRTNEKLFFGSGTQLSVL.

V and J are TRBV7-9 and TRBJ1-2; D uncertain. Germline CDR1 reads SEHNR; CDR2 reads FQNEAQ (reference sequence). Trimming shortened V by 1 base and J by 0 bases, and 12 bases separated the two germline ends. The CDR3 is 16 residues long. The DNA for the CDR3 is TGTGCCAGCAGCTTAGGTGCTAGGGATCCTAACTATGGCTACACCTTC. Translation: CASSLGARDPNYGYTF.